These T cell receptor beta chains were read from a single sample in a study of T cells in Graves' hyperthyroidism and ophthalmopathy. TCRdb re-called the multiplex PCR reads with MiXCR, one entry per CDR3 protein. The repertoire holds a few hundred thousand distinct CDR3 sequences, with approximately 14% as singletons. Sequencing was performed on blood. The receptor set was obtained from a woman in her late teens or twenties with Graves' hyperthyroidism. Each CDR3 is given with its conserved first and last residue. A D gene is named only where the DNA matches it firmly. Rows may omit the clone size; those that give it use once, few, many or a size class.

>TRBD1|TRBJ2-7|many|TRBV20-1
CSARPDRDEQYF
TGCAGTGCTAGACCCGACAGGGACGAGCAGTACTTC
>TRBD2|TRBJ2-3|many|TRBV7-9
CASSLAGGPGADTQYF
TGTGCCAGCAGCTTAGCGGGAGGGCCCGGGGCAGATACGCAGTATTTT
>TRBD1|TRBJ2-7|many|TRBV30
CACQGQGPGGEQYF
TGTGCCTGCCAGGGACAGGGGCCCGGGGGCGAGCAGTACTTC
>-|TRBJ2-1|many|TRBV18
CASSPPGDDEQFF
TGTGCCAGCTCACCACCAGGGGACGATGAGCAGTTCTTC
>-|TRBJ1-5|few|TRBV2
CASRPLRTGNQPQHF
TGTGCCAGCAGGCCCCTCAGGACGGGCAATCAGCCCCAGCATTTT
>-|TRBJ1-3|few|TRBV28
CASSDIRSSGTTIYF
TGTGCCAGCAGTGATATCAGGAGCTCTGGAACCACCATATATTTT
>TRBD2|TRBJ2-7|many|TRBV7-8
CASSLLAATYEQYF
TGTGCCAGCAGCTTACTAGCGGCTACCTACGAGCAGTACTTC
>-|TRBJ2-3|many|TRBV6-2/TRBV6-3
CASSYGSGGAPDTQYF
TGTGCCAGCAGTTATGGGAGTGGGGGGGCGCCAGATACGCAGTATTTT
>-|TRBJ2-1|-|TRBV27
CASESPAGVQFF
TGTGCCAGCGAGTCACCCGCAGGGGTACAGTTCTTC
>TRBD1|TRBJ2-1|-|TRBV7-8
CASSLSRTGVNEQFF
TGTGCCAGCAGCTTATCTAGGACAGGGGTAAATGAGCAGTTCTTC
>-|TRBJ2-5|few|TRBV9
CASSVGGTSQETQYF
TGTGCCAGCAGCGTAGGGGGGACTTCCCAAGAGACCCAGTACTTC
>TRBD2|TRBJ2-2|few|TRBV7-3
CASSLRLAENTGELFF
TGTGCCAGCAGCTTAAGACTAGCGGAGAACACCGGGGAGCTGTTTTTT
>-|TRBJ2-3|many|TRBV11-3
CASSLLATHTQYF
TGTGCCAGCAGCTTGCTAGCCACCCATACGCAGTATTTT
>-|TRBJ1-2|many|TRBV18
CASPRSANYGYTF
TGTGCCAGCCCGAGGTCGGCAAACTATGGCTACACCTTC
>TRBD2|TRBJ2-1|few|TRBV4-1
CASSLETGLGSYNEQFF
TGCGCCAGCAGCCTAGAGACGGGACTAGGATCCTACAATGAGCAGTTCTTC
>-|TRBJ2-6|-|TRBV19
CASSIEAQHLLHLGANVLTF
TGTGCCAGTAGTATAGAGGCCCAGCACCTTCTCCATCTCGGGGCCAACGTCCTGACTTTC
>-|TRBJ2-7|many|TRBV9
CASSPGPSMGDEQYF
TGTGCCAGCAGCCCGGGCCCTAGCATGGGCGACGAGCAGTACTTC
>-|TRBJ2-3|-|TRBV20-1
CSARDRLVIMMETQYF
TGCAGTGCTAGAGATCGCCTAGTTATTATGATGGAGACGCAGTATTTT
>-|TRBJ1-6|-|TRBV7-3
CDSNPQIPIHF
TGTGACAGCAACCCACAGATCCCCATCCACTTT
>-|TRBJ1-5|many|TRBV27
CASSFLKNQPQHF
TGTGCCAGCAGTTTCCTGAAGAATCAGCCCCAGCATTTT
>-|TRBJ2-4|-|TRBV18
CASSPIRGGAKNIQYF
TGTGCCAGCTCCCCTATTAGGGGAGGCGCCAAAAACATTCAGTACTTC
>-|TRBJ1-5|many|TRBV20-1
CSARDRLSNQPQHF
TGCAGTGCTCGAGACAGGCTTAGCAATCAGCCCCAGCATTTT